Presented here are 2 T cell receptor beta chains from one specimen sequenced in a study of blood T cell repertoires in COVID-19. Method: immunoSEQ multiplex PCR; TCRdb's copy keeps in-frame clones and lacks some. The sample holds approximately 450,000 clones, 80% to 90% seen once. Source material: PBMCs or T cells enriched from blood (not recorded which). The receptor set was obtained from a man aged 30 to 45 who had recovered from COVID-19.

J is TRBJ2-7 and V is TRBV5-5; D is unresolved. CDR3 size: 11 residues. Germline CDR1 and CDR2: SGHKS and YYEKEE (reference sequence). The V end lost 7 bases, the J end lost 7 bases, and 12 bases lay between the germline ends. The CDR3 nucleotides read TGTGCCAGCGGGCAGTATGAAGAGCAGTACTTC. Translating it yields CASGQYEEQYF.

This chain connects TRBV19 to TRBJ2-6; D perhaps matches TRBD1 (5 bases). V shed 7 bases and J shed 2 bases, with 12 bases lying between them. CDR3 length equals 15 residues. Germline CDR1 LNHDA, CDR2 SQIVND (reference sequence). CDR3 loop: CASTRGATGANVLTF. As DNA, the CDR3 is TGTGCCAGTACCCGTGGGGCGACTGGGGCCAACGTCCTGACTTTC.